This TCR beta chain stems from a study of CD8 T cells in Susac syndrome. A quantity of about 0.5 to 1 ug RNA underwent reverse transcription using random hexamers. Amplification of TCR beta CDR3 across 54 Vbeta and 13 Jbeta was performed with immunoSEQ multiplex PCR. In TCRdb, the immunoSEQ multiplex PCR reads were re-called with MiXCR into one record per CDR3 protein. Found here are 73,000 or so distinct CDR3 sequences, approximately 95% of them singletons; the top ten hold roughly 0.4%. This clonotype has just one count. The T cells that were sequenced for TCR beta were CD8+ and CD4+ cells from blood. The multiple sclerosis controls consisted of treatment-naive patients with relapsing-remitting disease, either stable or active. Through negative isolation, CD4+ and CD8+ T cells were obtained, while TEMRA cells were enriched using FACS. Input material: CD8+ T cells from PBMCs. The sequence was obtained from a human donor with multiple sclerosis.

The CDR3 DNA reads TGCAGCGTTGCGGCGGCAAGCTCCTACGAGCAGTACTTC. Protein sequence: CSVAAASSYEQYF. This chain uses TRBV29-1 with TRBJ2-7; D is ambiguous. V lost 4 bases and J 0 bases, leaving 10 bases between the germline ends. The CDR3 is made up of 13 amino acids. Germline V gives CDR1 SQVTM, CDR2 ANQGSEA.